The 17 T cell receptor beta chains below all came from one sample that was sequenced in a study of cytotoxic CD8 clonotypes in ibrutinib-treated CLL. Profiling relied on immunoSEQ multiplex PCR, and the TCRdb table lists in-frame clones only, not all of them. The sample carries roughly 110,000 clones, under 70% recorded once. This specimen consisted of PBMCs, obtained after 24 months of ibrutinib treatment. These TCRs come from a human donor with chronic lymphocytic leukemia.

The CDR3 DNA reads as TGTGCCAGCAGCGGGGACGGGGGGTCCTACAATGAGCAGTTCTTC. It translates to CASSGDGGSYNEQFF. V is TRBV7-9 and J is TRBJ2-1; 7 bases fit TRBD2. Losses at the gene ends were 5 bases for V and 1 base for J; bases not matched to a gene: 5. This CDR3 is 15 amino acids long. Per germline, CDR1 SEHNR and CDR2 FQNEAQ (reference sequence).

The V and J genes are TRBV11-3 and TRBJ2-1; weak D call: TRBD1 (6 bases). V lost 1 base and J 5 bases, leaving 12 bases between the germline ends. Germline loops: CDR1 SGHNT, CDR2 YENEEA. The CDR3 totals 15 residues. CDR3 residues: CASSLGQGSNNEQFF. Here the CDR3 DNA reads TGTGCCAGCAGCTTAGGGCAGGGGAGTAACAATGAGCAGTTCTTC.

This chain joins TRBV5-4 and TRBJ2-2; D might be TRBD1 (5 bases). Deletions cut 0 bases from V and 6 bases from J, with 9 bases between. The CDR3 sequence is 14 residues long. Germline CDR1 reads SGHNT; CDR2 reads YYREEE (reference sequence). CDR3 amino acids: CASSLAGRAGELFF. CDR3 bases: TGTGCCAGCAGCTTGGCCGGCAGGGCCGGGGAGCTGTTTTTT.

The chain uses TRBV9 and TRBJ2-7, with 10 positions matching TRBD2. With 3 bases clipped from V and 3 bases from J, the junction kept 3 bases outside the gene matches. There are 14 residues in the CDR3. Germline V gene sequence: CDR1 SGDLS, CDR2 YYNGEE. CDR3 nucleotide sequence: TGTGCCAGCAGCGAACAGCGGGGGGGCTACGAGCAGTACTTC. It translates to CASSEQRGGYEQYF.

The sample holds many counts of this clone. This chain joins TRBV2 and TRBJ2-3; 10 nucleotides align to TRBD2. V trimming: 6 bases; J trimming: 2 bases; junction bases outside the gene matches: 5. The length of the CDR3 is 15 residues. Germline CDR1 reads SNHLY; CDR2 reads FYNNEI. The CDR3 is CASSSLAGYTDTQYF. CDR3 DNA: TGTGCCAGCAGCTCACTAGCGGGGTACACAGATACGCAGTATTTT.

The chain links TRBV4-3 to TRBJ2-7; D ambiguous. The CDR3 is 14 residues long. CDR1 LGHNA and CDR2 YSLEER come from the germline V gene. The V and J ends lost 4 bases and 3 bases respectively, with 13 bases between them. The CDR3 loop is CASSLEWFGYEQYF. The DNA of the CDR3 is TGCGCCAGCAGCCTGGAGTGGTTCGGCTACGAGCAGTACTTC.

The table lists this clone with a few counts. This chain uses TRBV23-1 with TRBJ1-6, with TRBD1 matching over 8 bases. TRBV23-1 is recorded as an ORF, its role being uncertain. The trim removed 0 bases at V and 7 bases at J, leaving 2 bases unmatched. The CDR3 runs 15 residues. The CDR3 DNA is TGCGCCAGCAGTCAATCCGGACAGGGAAATTCACCCCTCCACTTT. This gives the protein CASSQSGQGNSPLHF.

CDR3 loop: CASSLSGTRSYNEQFF. The CDR3 DNA reads as TGTGCCAGCAGCTTATCTGGGACTCGCTCCTACAATGAGCAGTTCTTC. V gene TRBV11-1 combines with J gene TRBJ2-1; D may be TRBD2 (6 bases). CDR1 is SGHAT and CDR2 is FQDESV in the germline V gene (reference sequence). The V and J ends lost 2 bases and 0 bases respectively, with 11 bases between them. The CDR3 consists of 16 residues.

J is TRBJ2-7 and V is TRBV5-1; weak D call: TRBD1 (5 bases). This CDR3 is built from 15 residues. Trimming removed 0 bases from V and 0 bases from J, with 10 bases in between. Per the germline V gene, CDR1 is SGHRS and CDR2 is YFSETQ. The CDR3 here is CASSLDRGGSYEQYF. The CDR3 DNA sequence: TGCGCCAGCAGCTTGGATAGGGGTGGCTCCTACGAGCAGTACTTC.

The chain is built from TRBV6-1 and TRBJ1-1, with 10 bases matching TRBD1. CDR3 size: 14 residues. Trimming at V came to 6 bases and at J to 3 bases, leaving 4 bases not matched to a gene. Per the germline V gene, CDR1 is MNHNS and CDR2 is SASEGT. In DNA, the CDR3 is TGTGCCAGCAGCCGCGACAGGGGGCACACTGAAGCTTTCTTT. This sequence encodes CASSRDRGHTEAFF.

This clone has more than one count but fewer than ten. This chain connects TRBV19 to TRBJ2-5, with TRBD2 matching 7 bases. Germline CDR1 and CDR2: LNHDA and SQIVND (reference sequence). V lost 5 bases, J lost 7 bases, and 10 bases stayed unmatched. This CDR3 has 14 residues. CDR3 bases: TGTGCCAGTAGTTGGGACGGGACTATGGGGACCCAGTACTTC. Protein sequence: CASSWDGTMGTQYF.

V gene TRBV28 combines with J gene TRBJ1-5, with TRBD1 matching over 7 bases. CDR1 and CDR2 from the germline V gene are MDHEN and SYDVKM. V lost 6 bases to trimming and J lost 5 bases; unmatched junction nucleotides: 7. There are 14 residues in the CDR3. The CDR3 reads CASSPDTGDQPQHF. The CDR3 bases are TGTGCCAGCAGCCCCGATACAGGGGATCAGCCCCAGCATTTT.

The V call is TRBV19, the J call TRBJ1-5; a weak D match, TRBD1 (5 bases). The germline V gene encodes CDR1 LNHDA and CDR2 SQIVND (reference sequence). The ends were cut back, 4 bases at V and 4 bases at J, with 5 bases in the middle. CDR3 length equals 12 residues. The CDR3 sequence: CASSRQNQPQHF. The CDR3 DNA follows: TGTGCCAGTAGTAGACAGAATCAGCCCCAGCATTTT.

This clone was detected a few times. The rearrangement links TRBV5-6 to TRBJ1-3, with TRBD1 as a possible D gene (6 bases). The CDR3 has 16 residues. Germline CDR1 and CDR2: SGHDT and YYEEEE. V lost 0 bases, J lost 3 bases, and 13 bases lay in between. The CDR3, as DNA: TGTGCCAGCAGCTTGGGCGCAGGGGCCATTGGAAACACCATATATTTT. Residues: CASSLGAGAIGNTIYF.

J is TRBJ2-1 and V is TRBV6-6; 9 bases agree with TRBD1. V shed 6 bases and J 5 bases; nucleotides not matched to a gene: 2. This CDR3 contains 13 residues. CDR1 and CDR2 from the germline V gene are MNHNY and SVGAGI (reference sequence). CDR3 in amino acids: CASRQGANNEQFF. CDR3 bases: TGTGCCAGCAGACAGGGGGCCAACAATGAGCAGTTCTTC.

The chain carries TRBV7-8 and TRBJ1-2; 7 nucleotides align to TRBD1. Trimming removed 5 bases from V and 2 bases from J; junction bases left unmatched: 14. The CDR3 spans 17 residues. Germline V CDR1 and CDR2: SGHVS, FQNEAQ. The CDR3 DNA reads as TGTGCCAGCAGCCAAAACTTGGACAGGCTGGGCAACTATGGCTACACCTTC. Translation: CASSQNLDRLGNYGYTF.

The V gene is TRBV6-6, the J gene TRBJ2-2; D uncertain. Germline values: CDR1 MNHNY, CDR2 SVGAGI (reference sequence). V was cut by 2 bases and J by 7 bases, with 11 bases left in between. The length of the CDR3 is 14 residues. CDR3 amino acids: CASSYRLTNGELFF. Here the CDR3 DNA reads TGTGCCAGCAGTTACCGGCTTACGAACGGGGAGCTGTTTTTT.